This T cell receptor (beta chain) was recovered during a study of blood T cell repertoires in COVID-19. Study overall: Spain, Italy and the United States supplied samples that represented acute and convalescent COVID-19. T cells, B-cell-depleted T cells, or PBMCs provided the cDNA or gDNA that served as material.

The V gene end was trimmed by 4 bases and the J gene end by 3 bases; junction bases not matched to a gene: 0. Germline V gene sequence: CDR1 KGHSH, CDR2 LQKENI. The CDR3 extends over 13 amino acids. Original processing methods: From reference gene primer amplification, estimates of nucleated cell counts were derived. Clones were sequenced by immunoSEQ multiplex PCR, and TCRdb holds only the in-frame ones, with some missing. D and trimming were read from the DNA, whereas the V and J calls and clone size are those reported in that table. In the table there are 35,000 to 40,000 clones, just under 85% of which are singletons.

The chain links TRBV18 to TRBJ1-1, with 9 bases aligning to TRBD1. The origin of this receptor is a human donor with acute or convalescent COVID-19. The donor label of this sample is uncertain. The sample comprised peripheral blood. CDR3 in DNA: TGTGCCAGCTCACGGGACAGGGACACTGAAGCTTTCTTT. Its translation: CASSRDRDTEAFF.